The sequence of this T cell receptor beta chain was determined in a study of T cells after yellow fever vaccination. Study observations and caveats: Most primary-vaccination clones reappeared after the booster (about 97% CD4, about 88% CD8). In FACS-sorted repertoires, abundant clonotypes from the bulk population could appear as contaminants.

TCRdb re-analysed the 5' RACE reads in MiXCR, keeping a single row per CDR3 protein. This table holds under 250,000 distinct CDR3 sequences, 6.9% found once. This clonotype was detected many times. Its antigen remains unidentified. V lost 4 bases and J lost 8, with 18 bases in between. This CDR3 has 15 amino acids. The receptor was derived from a man aged 25 to 40 who received the YFV17D yellow fever vaccine. This rearrangement joins TRBV12-3 or TRBV12-4 to TRBJ2-1; TRBD1 might be the D (5 bases). The sequences come from CD4+ T cells sorted from PBMCs, collected 15 days after the yellow fever booster vaccination. CDR3 nucleotide sequence: TGTGCCAGCAGTTCCGCGCTTTCAGGGTCCGATGAGCAGTTCTTC. Translated, it gives CASSSALSGSDEQFF.